Here is one TCR beta chain with its context. Its antigen remains unidentified. This sample is drawn from a study of cytomegalovirus exposure and HLA in healthy donors. Study-wide results and limits: Earlier findings revealed that most TCR beta V segments proved productive either about 87% or about 30% of the time.

The primer mix had 60 Vbeta and 13 Jbeta primers. TCRdb's copy holds only in-frame clones and misses some; the assay was immunoSEQ multiplex PCR. Among some 140,000 clones listed, about three quarters were seen once. Per germline, CDR1 SNHLY and CDR2 FYNNEI. CDR3 length: 11 residues. The germline V and J ends were trimmed by 7 bases and 1 base, with 5 bases remaining between them. V and J are TRBV2 and TRBJ2-7, with D unclear. Specimen: PBMCs. The sequence came from a woman between 40 and 55 years old in good health and CMV-seronegative. The CDR3 spells CASKTSYEQYF. DNA for the CDR3: TGTGCCAGCAAGACATCCTACGAGCAGTACTTC.